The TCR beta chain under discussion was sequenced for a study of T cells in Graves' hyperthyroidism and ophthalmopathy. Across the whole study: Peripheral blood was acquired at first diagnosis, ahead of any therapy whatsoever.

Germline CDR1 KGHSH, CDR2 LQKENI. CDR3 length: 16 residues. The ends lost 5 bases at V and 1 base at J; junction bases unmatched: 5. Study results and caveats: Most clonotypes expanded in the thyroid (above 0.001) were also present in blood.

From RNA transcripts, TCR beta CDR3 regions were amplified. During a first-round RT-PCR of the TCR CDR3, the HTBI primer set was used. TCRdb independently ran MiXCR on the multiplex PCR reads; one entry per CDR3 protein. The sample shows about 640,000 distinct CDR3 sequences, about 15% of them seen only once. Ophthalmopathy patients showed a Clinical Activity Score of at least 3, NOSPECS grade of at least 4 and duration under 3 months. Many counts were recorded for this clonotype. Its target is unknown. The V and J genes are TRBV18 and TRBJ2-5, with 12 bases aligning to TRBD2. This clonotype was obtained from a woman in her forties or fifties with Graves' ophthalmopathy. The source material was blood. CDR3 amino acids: CASSIRTSGTQETQYF. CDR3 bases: TGTGCCAGCTCAATCCGGACTAGCGGGACCCAAGAGACCCAGTACTTC.